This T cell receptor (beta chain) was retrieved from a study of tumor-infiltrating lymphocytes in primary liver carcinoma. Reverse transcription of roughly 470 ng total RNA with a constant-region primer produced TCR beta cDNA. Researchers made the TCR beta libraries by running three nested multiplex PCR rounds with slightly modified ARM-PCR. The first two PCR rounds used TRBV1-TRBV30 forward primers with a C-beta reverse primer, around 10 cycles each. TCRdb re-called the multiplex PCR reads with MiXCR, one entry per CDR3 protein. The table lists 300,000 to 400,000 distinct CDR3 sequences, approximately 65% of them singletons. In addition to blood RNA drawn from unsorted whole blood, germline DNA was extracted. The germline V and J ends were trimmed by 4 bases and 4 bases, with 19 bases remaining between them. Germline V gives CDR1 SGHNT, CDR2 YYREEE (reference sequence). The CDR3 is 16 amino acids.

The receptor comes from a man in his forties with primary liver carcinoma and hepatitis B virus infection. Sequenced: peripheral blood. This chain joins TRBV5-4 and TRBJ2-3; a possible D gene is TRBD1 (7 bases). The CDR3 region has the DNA TGTGCCAGCAGCGAGGGCCTTACAGGGGAGGCAGATACGCAGTATTTT. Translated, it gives CASSEGLTGEADTQYF.